These 5 T cell receptor beta chains originate from one sample sequenced in a study of beta chain features in type 1 diabetes. The isolated RNA, all of it, was reverse transcribed, so expressed TCRB transcripts were what got sequenced. Produced via immunoSEQ multiplex PCR; TCRdb's table is partial and in-frame only. The sample records fewer than 650,000 clones, 15% being singletons. Sequenced input: naive CD4+ T cells from blood. These receptors were obtained from a man aged 18 to 29 in good health.

The gene calls are TRBV27 and TRBJ2-2; TRBD2 is a possible D gene (6 bases). Germline CDR1 and CDR2: MNHEY and SMNVEV (reference sequence). This CDR3 spans 15 amino acids. The ends were cut back, 6 bases at V and 1 base at J, with 12 bases in the middle. In DNA form, the CDR3 reads TGTGCCAGCAGCTCCCGTAGCGGGAACACCGGGGAGCTGTTTTTT. This sequence encodes CASSSRSGNTGELFF.

This clone was detected only a few times. V and J are TRBV7-2 and TRBJ1-5; D not certain. The V gene's germline CDR1 is SGHTA and CDR2 FQGNSA. The CDR3 length is 15 residues. V lost 1 base to trimming and J lost 1 base, with 8 bases between them. CDR3 nucleotide sequence: TGTGCCAGCAGCTTAGGTGACGCGAGCAATCAGCCCCAGCATTTT. Protein sequence: CASSLGDASNQPQHF. Based on the CDR3 plus reference TRBV7-2 and TRBJ1-5, the full variable domain is GAGVSQSPSNKVTEKGKDVELRCDPISGHTALYWYRQSLGQGLEFLIYFQGNSAPDKSGLPSDRFSAERTGGSVSTLTIQRTQQEDSAVYLCASSLGDASNQPQHFGDGTRLSIL.

The V and J genes are TRBV7-8 and TRBJ2-7, with D maybe TRBD2 (6 bases). Per germline, CDR1 SGHVS and CDR2 FQNEAQ. V was trimmed by 1 base and J by 3 bases, leaving 16 bases between them. The CDR3 is 16 residues long. The CDR3 sequence is CASSLGRGTGFYEQYF. The CDR3 nucleotides are TGTGCCAGCAGCTTAGGTCGGGGGACGGGATTCTACGAGCAGTACTTC.

The gene calls are TRBV5-1 and TRBJ2-7; D gene unclear. Deletions cut 0 bases from V and 3 bases from J, with 4 bases between. Germline lookup yields CDR1 SGHRS and CDR2 YFSETQ. This CDR3 contains 12 residues. As DNA, the CDR3 is TGCGCCAGCAGCTTGGACGTCTACGAGCAGTACTTC. It yields the protein CASSLDVYEQYF.

J is TRBJ2-7 and V is TRBV28; D is tentatively TRBD1 or TRBD2 (5 bases each). Germline V gene data show CDR1 as MDHEN and CDR2 as SYDVKM. Trimming took off 8 bases at V and 0 bases at J, with 14 bases between the two ends. This CDR3 region has 14 residues. CDR3 in amino acids: CASGKAGSSYEQYF. The CDR3 nucleotides are TGTGCCAGCGGGAAGGCAGGGAGCTCCTACGAGCAGTACTTC.